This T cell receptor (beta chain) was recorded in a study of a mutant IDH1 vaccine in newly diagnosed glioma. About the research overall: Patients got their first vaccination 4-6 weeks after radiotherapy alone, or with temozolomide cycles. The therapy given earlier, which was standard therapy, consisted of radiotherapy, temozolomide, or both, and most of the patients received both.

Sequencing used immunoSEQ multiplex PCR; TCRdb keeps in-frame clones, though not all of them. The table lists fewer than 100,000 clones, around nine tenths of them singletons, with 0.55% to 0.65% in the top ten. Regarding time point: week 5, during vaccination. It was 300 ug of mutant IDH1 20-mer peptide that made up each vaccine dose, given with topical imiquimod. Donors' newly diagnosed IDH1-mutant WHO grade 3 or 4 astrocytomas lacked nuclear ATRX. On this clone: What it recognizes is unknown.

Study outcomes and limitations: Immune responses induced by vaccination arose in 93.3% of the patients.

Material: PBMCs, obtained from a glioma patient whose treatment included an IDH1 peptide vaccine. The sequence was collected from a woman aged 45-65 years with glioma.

This CDR3 is CASSTPTSGPYNEQFF. The CDR3 nucleotides are TGTGCCAGCAGCACCCCTACTAGCGGGCCCTACAATGAGCAGTTCTTC. The V gene is TRBV9, the J gene TRBJ2-1; 9 bases fit TRBD2. The germline gives CDR1 SGDLS, CDR2 YYNGEE. V shed 4 bases, J shed 2 bases, and the junction held 7 bases outside the gene matches. This CDR3 has 16 amino acids.